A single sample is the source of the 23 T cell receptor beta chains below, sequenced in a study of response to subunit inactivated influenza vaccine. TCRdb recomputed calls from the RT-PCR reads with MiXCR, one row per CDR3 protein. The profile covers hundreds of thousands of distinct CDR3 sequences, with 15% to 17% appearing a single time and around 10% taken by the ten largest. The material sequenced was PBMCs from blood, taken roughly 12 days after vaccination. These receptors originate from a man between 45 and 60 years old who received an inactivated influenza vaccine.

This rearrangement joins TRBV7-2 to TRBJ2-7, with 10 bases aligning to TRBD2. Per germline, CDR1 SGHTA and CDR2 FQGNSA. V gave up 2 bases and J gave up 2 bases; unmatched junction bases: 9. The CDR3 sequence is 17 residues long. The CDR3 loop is CASSLRGGSGRAYEQYF. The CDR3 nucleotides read TGTGCCAGCAGCTTACGCGGGGGGAGCGGGAGGGCCTACGAGCAGTACTTC.

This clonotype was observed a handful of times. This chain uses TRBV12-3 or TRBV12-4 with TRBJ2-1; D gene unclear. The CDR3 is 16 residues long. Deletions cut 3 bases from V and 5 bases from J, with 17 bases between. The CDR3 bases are TGTGCCAGCAGTTTTTCTCGACACGGCGGCCACAATGAGCAGTTCTTC. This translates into CASSFSRHGGHNEQFF.

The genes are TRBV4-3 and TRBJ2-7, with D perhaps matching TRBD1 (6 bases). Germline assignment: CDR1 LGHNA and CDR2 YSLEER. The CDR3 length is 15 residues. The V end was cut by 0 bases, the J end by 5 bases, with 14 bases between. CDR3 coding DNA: TGCGCCAGCAGCCAAGATTTGGGCAGGGGCGACGAGCAGTACTTC. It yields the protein CASSQDLGRGDEQYF.

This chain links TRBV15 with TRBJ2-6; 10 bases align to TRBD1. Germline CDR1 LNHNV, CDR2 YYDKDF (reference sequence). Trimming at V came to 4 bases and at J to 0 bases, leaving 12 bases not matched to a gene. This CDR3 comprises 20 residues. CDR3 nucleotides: TGTGCCACCAGCAAAGATCAACGGGACAGGGGATTCTCTGGGGCCAACGTCCTGACTTTC. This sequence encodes CATSKDQRDRGFSGANVLTF.

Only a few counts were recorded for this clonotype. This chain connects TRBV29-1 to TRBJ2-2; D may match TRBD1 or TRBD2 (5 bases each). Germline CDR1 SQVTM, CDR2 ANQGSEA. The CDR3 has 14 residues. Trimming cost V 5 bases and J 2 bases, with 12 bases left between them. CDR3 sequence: CSVRPGSNTGELFF. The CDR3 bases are TGCAGCGTTCGGCCAGGGAGTAACACCGGGGAGCTGTTTTTT.

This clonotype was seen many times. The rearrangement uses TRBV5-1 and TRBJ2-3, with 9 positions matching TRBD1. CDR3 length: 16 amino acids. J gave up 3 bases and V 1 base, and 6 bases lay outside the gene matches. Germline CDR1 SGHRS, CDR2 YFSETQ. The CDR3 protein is CASSLWGTGRTDTQYF. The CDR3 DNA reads TGCGCCAGCAGCTTGTGGGGGACAGGGAGGACAGATACGCAGTATTTT.

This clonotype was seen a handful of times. As DNA, the CDR3 is TGTGCCAGCAGCAAGGCCGGGACAGGGCATCAGTACAATGAGCAGTTCTTC. Its translation is CASSKAGTGHQYNEQFF. The gene calls are TRBV5-6 and TRBJ2-1, with 9 bases that match TRBD1. This CDR3 region has 17 residues. V dropped 4 bases and J dropped 4; count of bases not matched to a gene: 12. Germline lookup yields CDR1 SGHDT and CDR2 YYEEEE. The full variable domain, completed using reference TRBV5-6 and TRBJ2-1, is DAGVTQSPTHLIKTRGQQVTLRCSPKSGHDTVSWYQQALGQGPQFIFQYYEEEERQRGNFPDRFSGHQFPNYSSELNVNALLLGDSALYLCASSKAGTGHQYNEQFFGPGTRLTVL.

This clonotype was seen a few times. For the CDR3, the DNA is TGCAGTGCTACCACGGGGACCGAAGACGAGCAGTACTTC. Translated: CSATTGTEDEQYF. The chain uses TRBV20-1 and TRBJ2-7; D may correspond to TRBD1 or TRBD2 (5 bases each). The CDR3 has 13 amino acids. Trimming stripped 4 bases from V and 5 bases from J, with 15 bases between. Looked up from germline, CDR1 is DFQATT and CDR2 is SNEGSKA (reference sequence).

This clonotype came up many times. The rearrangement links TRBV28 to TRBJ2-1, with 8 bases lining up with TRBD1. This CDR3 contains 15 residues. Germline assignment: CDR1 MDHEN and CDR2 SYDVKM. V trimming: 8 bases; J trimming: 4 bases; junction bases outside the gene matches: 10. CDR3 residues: CASGLGQGQYNEQFF. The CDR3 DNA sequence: TGTGCCAGCGGCCTTGGACAGGGACAATACAATGAGCAGTTCTTC.

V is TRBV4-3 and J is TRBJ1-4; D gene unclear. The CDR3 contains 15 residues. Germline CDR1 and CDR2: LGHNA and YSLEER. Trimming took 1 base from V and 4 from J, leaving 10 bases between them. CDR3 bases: TGCGCCAGCAGCCAAGTCCCCACCGGTAATGAAAAACTGTTTTTT. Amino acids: CASSQVPTGNEKLFF.

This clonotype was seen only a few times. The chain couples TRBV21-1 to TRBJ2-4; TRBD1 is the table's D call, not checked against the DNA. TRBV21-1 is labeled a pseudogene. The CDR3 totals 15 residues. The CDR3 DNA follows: TGTGCCAGCAGCAGCGGAACCAGGGGCGCAAACATTCAGTACTTC. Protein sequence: CASSSGTRGANIQYF.

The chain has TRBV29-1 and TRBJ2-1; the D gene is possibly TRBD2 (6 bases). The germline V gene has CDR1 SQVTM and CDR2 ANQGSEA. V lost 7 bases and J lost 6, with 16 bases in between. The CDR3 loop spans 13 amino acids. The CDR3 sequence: CSARLESTNEQFF. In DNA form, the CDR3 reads TGCAGCGCCAGACTAGAAAGCACCAATGAGCAGTTCTTC.

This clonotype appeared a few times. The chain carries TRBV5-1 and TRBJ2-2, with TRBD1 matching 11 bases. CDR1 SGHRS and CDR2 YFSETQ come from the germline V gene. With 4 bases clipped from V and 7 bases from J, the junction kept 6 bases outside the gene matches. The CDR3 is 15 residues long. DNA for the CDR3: TGCGCCAGCAGCGTGGACAGGGGGCAAGACGGGGAGCTGTTTTTT. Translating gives CASSVDRGQDGELFF. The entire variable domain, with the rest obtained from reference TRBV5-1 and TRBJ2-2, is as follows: KAGVTQTPRYLIKTRGQQVTLSCSPISGHRSVSWYQQTPGQGLQFLFEYFSETQRNKGNFPGRFSGRQFSNSRSEMNVSTLELGDSALYLCASSVDRGQDGELFFGEGSRLTVL.

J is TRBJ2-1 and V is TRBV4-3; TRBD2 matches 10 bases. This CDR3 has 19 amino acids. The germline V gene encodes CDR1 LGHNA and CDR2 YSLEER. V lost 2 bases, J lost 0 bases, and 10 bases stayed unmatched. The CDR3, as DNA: TGCGCCAGCAGCCAATATCTTAGCGGGAGGCCTCACTCCTACAATGAGCAGTTCTTC. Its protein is CASSQYLSGRPHSYNEQFF.

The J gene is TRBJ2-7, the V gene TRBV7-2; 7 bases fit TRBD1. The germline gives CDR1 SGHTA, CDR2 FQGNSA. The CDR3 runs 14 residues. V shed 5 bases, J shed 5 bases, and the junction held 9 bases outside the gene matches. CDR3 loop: CASSVQGFVHEQYF. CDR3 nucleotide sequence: TGTGCCAGCAGCGTACAGGGGTTCGTCCACGAGCAGTACTTC.

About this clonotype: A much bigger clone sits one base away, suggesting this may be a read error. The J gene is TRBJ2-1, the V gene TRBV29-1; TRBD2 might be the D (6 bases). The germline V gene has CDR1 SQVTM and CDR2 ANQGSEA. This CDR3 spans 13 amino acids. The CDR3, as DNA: TGCAGCGGAGCGGGCCGCTCCTACAATGAGCATTTCTTC. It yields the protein CSGAGRSYNEHFF.

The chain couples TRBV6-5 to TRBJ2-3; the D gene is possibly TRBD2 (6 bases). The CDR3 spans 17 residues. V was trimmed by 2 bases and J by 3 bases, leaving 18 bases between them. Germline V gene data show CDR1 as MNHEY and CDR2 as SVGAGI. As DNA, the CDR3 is TGTGCCAGCAGTTACCCCAACGGGAGAAGTAAAACAGATACGCAGTATTTT. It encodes CASSYPNGRSKTDTQYF.

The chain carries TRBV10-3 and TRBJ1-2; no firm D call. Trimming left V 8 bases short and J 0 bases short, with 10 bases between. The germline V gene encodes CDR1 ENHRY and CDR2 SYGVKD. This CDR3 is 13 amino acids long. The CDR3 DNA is TGTGCCATCGATCCAGAACCTAACTATGGCTACACCTTC. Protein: CAIDPEPNYGYTF.

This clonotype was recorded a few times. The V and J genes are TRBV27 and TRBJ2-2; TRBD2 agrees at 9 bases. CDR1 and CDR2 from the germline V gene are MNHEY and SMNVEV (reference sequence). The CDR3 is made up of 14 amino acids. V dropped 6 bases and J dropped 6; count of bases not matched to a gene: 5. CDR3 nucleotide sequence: TGTGCCAGCAGGAGCGGGAGGTCCGCCGGGGAGCTGTTTTTT. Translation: CASRSGRSAGELFF.

This CDR3 is CASSHRTSGLAFNEQFF. CDR3 in DNA: TGTGCCAGCAGCCACCGGACCTCGGGACTAGCGTTCAATGAGCAGTTCTTC. V is TRBV6-1 and J is TRBJ2-1, with 10 bases identical to TRBD2. The CDR3 length is 17 residues. The germline gives CDR1 MNHNS, CDR2 SASEGT. Trimming removed 6 bases from V and 6 bases from J; junction bases left unmatched: 14.

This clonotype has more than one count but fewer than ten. CDR3 nucleotides: TGCAGTGCTAGATCCAGGACAGGGGGCGCTTACACTGAAGCTTTCTTT. Amino acids: CSARSRTGGAYTEAFF. J is TRBJ1-1 and V is TRBV20-1; 11 nucleotides agree with TRBD1. J lost 3 bases, V lost 2 bases, and 8 bases had no gene match. This CDR3 region has 16 residues. Germline V gene lookup returns CDR1 DFQATT and CDR2 SNEGSKA (reference sequence).

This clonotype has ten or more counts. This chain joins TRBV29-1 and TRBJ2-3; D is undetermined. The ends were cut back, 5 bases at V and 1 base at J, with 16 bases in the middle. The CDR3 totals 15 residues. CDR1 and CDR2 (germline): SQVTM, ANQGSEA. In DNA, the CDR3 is TGCAGCGTTACAGACTCGCGTAGAGGCACAGATACGCAGTATTTT. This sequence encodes CSVTDSRRGTDTQYF.

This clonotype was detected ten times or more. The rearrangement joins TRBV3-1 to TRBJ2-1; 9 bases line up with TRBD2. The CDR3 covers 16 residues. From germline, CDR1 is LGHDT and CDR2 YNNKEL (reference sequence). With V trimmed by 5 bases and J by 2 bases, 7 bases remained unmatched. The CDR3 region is CASSTAGGRAYNEQFF. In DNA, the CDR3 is TGTGCCAGCAGCACAGCTGGCGGGAGGGCCTACAATGAGCAGTTCTTC.